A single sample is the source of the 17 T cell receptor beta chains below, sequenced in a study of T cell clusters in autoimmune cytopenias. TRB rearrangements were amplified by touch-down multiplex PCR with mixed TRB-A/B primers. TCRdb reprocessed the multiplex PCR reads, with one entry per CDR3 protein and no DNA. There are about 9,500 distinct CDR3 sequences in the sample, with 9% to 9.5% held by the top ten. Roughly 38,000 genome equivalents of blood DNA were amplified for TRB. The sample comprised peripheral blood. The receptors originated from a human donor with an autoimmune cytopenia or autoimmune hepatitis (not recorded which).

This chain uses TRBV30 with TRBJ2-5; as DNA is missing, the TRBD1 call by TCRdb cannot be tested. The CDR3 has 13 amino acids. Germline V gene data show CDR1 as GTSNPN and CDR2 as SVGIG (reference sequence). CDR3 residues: CAWSEPGVETQYF.

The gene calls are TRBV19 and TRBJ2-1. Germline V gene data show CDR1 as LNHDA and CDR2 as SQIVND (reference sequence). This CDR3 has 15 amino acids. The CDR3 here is CASSATGSSYNEQFF.

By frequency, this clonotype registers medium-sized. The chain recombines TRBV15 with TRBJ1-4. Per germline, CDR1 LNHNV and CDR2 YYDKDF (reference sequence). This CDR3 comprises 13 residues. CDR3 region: CATSRGLPEKLFF.

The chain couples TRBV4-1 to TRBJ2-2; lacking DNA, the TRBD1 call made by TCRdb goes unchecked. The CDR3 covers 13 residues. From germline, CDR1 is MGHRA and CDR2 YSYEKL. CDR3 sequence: CASSQEGGGELFF.

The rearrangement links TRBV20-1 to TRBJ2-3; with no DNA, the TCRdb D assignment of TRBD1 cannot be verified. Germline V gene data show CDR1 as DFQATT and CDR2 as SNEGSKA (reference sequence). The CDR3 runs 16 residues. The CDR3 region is CSARDSGQGGTDTQYF.

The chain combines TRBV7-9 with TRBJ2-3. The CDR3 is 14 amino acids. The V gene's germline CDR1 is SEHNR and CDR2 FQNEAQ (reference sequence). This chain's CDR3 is CASSYVRGTDTQYF.

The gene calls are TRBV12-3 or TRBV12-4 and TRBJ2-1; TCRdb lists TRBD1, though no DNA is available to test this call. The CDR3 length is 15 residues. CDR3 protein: CASSPGTGAYNEQFF.

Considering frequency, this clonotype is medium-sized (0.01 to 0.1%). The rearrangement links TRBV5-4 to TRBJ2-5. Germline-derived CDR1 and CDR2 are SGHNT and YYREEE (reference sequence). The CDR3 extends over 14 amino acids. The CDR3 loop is CASSLIGLGETQYF.

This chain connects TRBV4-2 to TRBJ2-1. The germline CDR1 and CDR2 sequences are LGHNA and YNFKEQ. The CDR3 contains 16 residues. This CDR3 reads CASSQSSSGTYNEQFF.

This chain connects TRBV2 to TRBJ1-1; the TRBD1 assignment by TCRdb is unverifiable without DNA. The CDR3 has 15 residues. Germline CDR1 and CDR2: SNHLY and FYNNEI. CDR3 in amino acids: CASNPPRGLDTEAFF.

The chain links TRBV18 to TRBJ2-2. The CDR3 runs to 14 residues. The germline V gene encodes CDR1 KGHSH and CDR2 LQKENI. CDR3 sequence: CASSPNRNTGELFF.

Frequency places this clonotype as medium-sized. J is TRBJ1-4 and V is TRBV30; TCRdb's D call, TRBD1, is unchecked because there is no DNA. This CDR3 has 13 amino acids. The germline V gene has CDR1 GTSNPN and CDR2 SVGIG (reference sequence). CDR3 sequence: CAEQAGTNEKLFF.

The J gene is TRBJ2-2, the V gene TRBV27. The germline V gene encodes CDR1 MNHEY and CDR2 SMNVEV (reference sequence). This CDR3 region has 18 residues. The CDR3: CASSLSRIGTANTGELFF.

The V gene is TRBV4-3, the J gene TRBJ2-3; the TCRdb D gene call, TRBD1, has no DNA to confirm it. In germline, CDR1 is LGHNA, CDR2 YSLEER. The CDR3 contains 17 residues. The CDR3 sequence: CASSLQVPTGNPDTQYF.

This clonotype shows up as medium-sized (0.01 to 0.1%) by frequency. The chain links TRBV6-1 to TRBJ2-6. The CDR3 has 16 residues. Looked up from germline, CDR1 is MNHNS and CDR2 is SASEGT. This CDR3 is CASSDRGSSGANVLTF.

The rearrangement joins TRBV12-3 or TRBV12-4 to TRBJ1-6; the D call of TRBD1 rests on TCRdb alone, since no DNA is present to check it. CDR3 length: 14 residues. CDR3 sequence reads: CASSLGRRGSPLHF.

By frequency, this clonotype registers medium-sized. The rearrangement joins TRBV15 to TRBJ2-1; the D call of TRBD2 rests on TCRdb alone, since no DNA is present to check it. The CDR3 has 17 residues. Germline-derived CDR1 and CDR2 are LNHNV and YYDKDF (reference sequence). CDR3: CATSRPAGLSSYNEQFF.